Detailed here is one T cell receptor beta chain. The antigen is unknown. Profiling relied on immunoSEQ multiplex PCR, and the TCRdb table lists in-frame clones only, not all of them. Here the sample spans 150,000 to 200,000 clones, about 94% being singletons. The sample originates from a study of T cell responses to AZD1222 COVID-19 vaccine. Trimming took 4 bases from V and 1 from J, leaving 20 bases between them. CDR3 length: 17 amino acids. Germline values: CDR1 MNHEY, CDR2 SMNVEV (reference sequence). The study's findings and limits: Spike-specific TCR depth and breadth grew after two AZD1222 doses. Among the donors, most were white British and more were female, and clonal diversity was possibly underestimated. Just a handful of AZD1222 recipients were seropositive at baseline. Repertoire sampling occurred only after the peak T cell response.

This TCR was recovered from an adult in good health. The chain employs TRBV27 and TRBJ2-7; perhaps D is TRBD1 or TRBD2 (7 bases each). This material consisted of peripheral blood, taken on day 0 of AZD1222 vaccination. The CDR3 DNA reads TGTGCCAGCAGTTCCATTATCTCAGGGGGGGTTTCCTACGAGCAGTACTTC. Residues: CASSSIISGGVSYEQYF.